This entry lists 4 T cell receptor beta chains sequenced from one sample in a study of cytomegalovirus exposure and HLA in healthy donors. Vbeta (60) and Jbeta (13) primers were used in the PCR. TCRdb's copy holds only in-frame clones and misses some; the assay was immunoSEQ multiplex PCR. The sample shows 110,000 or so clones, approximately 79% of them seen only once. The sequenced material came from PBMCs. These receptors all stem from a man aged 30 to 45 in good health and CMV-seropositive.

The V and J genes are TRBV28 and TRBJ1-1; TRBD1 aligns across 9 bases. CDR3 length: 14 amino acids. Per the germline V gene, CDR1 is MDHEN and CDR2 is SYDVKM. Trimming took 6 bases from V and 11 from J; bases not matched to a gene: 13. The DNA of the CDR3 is TGTGCCAGCAGCTCTCCGGGACAGGGTGTGAGGGCTTTCTTT. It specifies CASSSPGQGVRAFF.

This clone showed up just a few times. CDR3 protein: CASSEGRGSYGYTF. The CDR3 DNA follows: TGTGCCAGCAGTGAAGGAAGGGGCAGCTATGGCTACACCTTC. This chain connects TRBV2 to TRBJ1-2, with D possibly matching TRBD1 (5 bases). The V gene's germline CDR1 is SNHLY and CDR2 FYNNEI. CDR3 length equals 14 residues. V lost 1 base, J lost 4 bases, and 10 bases lay in between.

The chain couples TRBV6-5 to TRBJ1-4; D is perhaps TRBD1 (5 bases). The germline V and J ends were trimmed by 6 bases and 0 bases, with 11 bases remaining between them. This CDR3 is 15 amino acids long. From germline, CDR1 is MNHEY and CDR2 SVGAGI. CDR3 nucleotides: TGTGCCAGCAGACAGGACACGGCAACTAATGAAAAACTGTTTTTT. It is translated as CASRQDTATNEKLFF.

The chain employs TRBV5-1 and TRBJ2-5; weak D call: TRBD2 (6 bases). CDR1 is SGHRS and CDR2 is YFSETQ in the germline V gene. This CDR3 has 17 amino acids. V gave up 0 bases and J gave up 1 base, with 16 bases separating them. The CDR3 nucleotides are TGCGCCAGCAGCTTGGACCCGGCCGGGAGCCTCCAAGAGACCCAGTACTTC. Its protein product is CASSLDPAGSLQETQYF.